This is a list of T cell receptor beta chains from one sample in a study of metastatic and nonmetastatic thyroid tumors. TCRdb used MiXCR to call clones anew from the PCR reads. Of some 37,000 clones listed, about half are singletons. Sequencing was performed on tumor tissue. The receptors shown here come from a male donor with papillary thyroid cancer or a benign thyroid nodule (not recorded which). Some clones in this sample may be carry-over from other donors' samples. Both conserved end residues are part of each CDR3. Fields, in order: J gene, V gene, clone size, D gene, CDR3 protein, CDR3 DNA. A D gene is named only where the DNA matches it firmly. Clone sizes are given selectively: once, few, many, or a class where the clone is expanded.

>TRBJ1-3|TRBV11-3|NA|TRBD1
CASSDRDRPGNTIYF
TGTGCCAGCAGCGACCGGGACAGACCTGGAAACACCATATATTTT
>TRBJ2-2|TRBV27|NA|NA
CASSFKNTGELFF
TGTGCCAGCAGTTTTAAGAACACCGGGGAGCTGTTTTTT
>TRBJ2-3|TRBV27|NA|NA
CASRGGRPGGTDTQYF
TGTGCCAGCAGGGGGGGCCGCCCGGGGGGCACAGATACGCAGTATTTT
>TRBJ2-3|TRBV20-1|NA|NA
CSARHYPGTHITDTQYF
TGCAGTGCTAGACATTATCCCGGGACTCATATCACAGATACGCAGTATTTT
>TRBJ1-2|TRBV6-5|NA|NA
CASSYSSGPLSGEGYTF
TGTGCCAGCAGTTACTCGAGCGGGCCACTATCAGGCGAGGGCTACACCTTC
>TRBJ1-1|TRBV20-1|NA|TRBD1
CSARDRAWDTEAFF
TGCAGTGCTCGGGACAGGGCCTGGGACACTGAAGCTTTCTTT
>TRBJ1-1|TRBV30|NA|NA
CASYRGSGTEAFF
TGTGCCTCATATAGAGGGAGCGGGACTGAAGCTTTCTTT
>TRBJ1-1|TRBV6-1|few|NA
CASSELGRTNTEAFF
TGTGCCAGCAGTGAACTTGGACGGACAAACACTGAAGCTTTCTTT
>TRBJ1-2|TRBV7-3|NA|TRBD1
CASSPHPGQGDGYTF
TGTGCCAGCAGCCCCCATCCGGGACAGGGAGACGGCTACACCTTC
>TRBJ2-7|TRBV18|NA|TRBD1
CASSPGQGFSYEQYF
TGTGCCAGCTCGCCCGGACAGGGGTTTTCCTACGAGCAGTACTTC
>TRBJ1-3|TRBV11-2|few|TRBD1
CASSRDRVSGNTIYF
TGTGCCAGCAGCCGGGACAGGGTCTCTGGAAACACCATATATTTT
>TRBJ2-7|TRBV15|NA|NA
CATGHQRSYEQYF
TGTGCCACCGGTCACCAGAGGTCCTACGAGCAGTACTTC
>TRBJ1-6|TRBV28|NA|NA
CASSFGGASYNSPLHF
TGTGCCAGCAGTTTCGGGGGGGCCTCCTATAATTCACCCCTCCACTTT
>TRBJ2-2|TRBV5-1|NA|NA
CASSPGTPNTGELFF
TGCGCCAGCAGCCCTGGGACGCCGAACACCGGGGAGCTGTTTTTT
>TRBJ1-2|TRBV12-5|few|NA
CASALYGGGIDTF
TGTGCTAGTGCCCTTTACGGGGGCGGGATTGACACCTTC
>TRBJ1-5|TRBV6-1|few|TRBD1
CAGGDRSNQPQHF
TGTGCCGGGGGGGACAGAAGCAATCAGCCCCAGCATTTT
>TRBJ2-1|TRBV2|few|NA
CASSTFNNEQFF
TGTGCCAGCAGTACCTTTAACAATGAGCAGTTCTTC
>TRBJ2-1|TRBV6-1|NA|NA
CASRTRWDVNEQFF
TGTGCCAGCAGGACTAGGTGGGACGTGAATGAGCAGTTCTTC
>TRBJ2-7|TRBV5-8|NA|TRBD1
CASSSGDRYYEQYF
TGTGCCAGCAGCTCCGGGGACAGATACTACGAGCAGTACTTC
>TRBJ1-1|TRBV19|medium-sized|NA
CASKLFGHLNTEAFF
TGTGCCAGTAAGCTGTTTGGGCACTTGAACACTGAAGCTTTCTTT
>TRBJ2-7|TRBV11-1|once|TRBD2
CASSLVDSGRSLSYEQYF
TGTGCCAGCAGCTTAGTTGACAGCGGGAGGTCCCTCTCCTACGAGCAGTACTTC
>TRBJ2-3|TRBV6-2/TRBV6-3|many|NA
CASSYSQHTDTQYF
TGTGCCAGCAGTTACTCCCAGCACACAGATACGCAGTATTTT
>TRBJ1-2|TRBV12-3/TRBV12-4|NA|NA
CASTTGPNRIYGYTF
TGTGCCAGTACTACAGGGCCAAATCGTATATATGGCTACACCTTC
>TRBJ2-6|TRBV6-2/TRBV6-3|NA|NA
CASSYSHSGANVLTF
TGTGCCAGCAGTTACTCCCACTCTGGGGCCAACGTCCTGACTTTC
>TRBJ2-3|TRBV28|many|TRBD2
CASSLLTSGQITDTQYF
TGTGCCAGCAGCCTATTAACTAGCGGGCAAATCACAGATACGCAGTATTTT
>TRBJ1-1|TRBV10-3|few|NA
CAISDWGRNTEAFF
TGTGCCATCAGTGACTGGGGGCGGAACACTGAAGCTTTCTTT
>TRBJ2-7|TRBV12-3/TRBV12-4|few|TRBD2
CASSRTSETYEQYF
TGTGCCAGCAGTCGGACTAGCGAAACCTACGAGCAGTACTTC
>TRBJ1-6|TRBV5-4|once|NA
CASSLVGFVSYNSPLHF
TGTGCCAGCAGCTTGGTTGGGTTCGTCTCCTATAATTCACCCCTCCACTTT